The present TCR beta chain was sequenced within a study of cytomegalovirus exposure and HLA in healthy donors. Turning to the study itself: Earlier sequencing of about 179 million T cells yielded 90 million to 140 million unique TCR beta sequences.

Study-level findings and limits: Despite most TCR sequences being rare, some public TCRs occurred in many donors.

About this clone itself: Its target is unknown.

Germline V gene sequence: CDR1 LNHNV, CDR2 YYDKDF (reference sequence). The CDR3 covers 13 residues. With 9 bases removed from V and 4 bases from J, the gap between germline ends came to 14 bases. Nominally healthy donors were sampled, though unrecorded immune exposures were likely. The PCR had 60 Vbeta and 13 Jbeta primers. The assay was immunoSEQ multiplex PCR, and TCRdb's table has in-frame clones only and misses some. The table has some 120,000 clones, about four fifths seen once. This chain joins TRBV15 and TRBJ2-3, with a weak D call TRBD2 (6 bases). This sequence originates from a human donor in good health. Sequencing input: PBMCs. CDR3 nucleotides: TGTGCCACGGGGGGACCCTTGGCAGATACGCAGTATTTT. Protein product: CATGGPLADTQYF.